The source of this T cell receptor beta chain is a study of blood T cell repertoires in COVID-19. Study-level information: The analysed material was cDNA or gDNA that came from T cells, B-cell-depleted T cells, or PBMCs.

The CDR3 covers 14 residues. Trimming stripped 1 base from V and 0 bases from J, with 7 bases between. Germline V gives CDR1 GTSNPN, CDR2 SVGIG (reference sequence). In the source study's methods: Amplification of reference gene primers provided the estimated nucleated cell counts. Using immunoSEQ multiplex PCR, the repertoire was profiled, and TCRdb retains in-frame clones only, with some absent. Clone size and V and J calls were adopted from that table, with D and trimming inferred from the DNA. The table lists approximately 470,000 clones, about 85% of them singletons, with roughly 0.7% in the top ten. Enrollees, about 18 to 90 years old, lived in around 23 US areas. Two negative PCRs, clearance, or symptom resolution characterized the recovered Cohort 3 donors. Concerning this clone itself: Other DNA sequences in this specimen translate into the identical CDR3.

The sequence came from a woman younger than 30 who had recovered from COVID-19. The material sequenced was PBMCs or T cells enriched from blood (not recorded which). J is TRBJ1-5 and V is TRBV30, with D possibly TRBD1 on 5 matching bases. The CDR3 loop is CAWSEGLSNQPQHF. The DNA for the CDR3 is TGTGCCTGGAGTGAGGGACTTAGCAATCAGCCCCAGCATTTT.